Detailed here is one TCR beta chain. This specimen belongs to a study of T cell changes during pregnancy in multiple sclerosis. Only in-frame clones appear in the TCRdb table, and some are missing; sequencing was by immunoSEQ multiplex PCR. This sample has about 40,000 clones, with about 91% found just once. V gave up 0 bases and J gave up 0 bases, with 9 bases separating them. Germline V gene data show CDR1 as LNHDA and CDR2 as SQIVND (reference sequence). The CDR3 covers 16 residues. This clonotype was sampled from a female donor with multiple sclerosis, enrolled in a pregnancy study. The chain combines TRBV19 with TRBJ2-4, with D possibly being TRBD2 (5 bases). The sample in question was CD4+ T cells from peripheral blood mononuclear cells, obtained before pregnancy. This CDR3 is CASSIDGGLAKNIQYF. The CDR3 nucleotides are TGTGCCAGTAGTATAGACGGAGGACTAGCCAAAAACATTCAGTACTTC.